This T cell receptor beta chain was observed in a study of breast tumors, draining lymph nodes, adjacent tissues. V shed 6 bases and J 5 bases; nucleotides not matched to a gene: 10. This CDR3 region has 16 residues. Per the germline V gene, CDR1 is SEHNR and CDR2 is FQNEAQ (reference sequence). TCRdb reprocessed the multiplex PCR reads with MiXCR, giving one entry per CDR3 protein. The sample consists of approximately 90,000 distinct CDR3 sequences, approximately 31% of them appearing once. This clonotype occurred many times. Axillary draining lymph nodes of breast cancer patients supplied the node samples.

The rearrangement uses TRBV7-9 and TRBJ2-2; 9 bases fit TRBD2. This TCR was recovered from a female donor with breast cancer. Some clones in this sample may be carry-over from other donors' samples. Sequencing was performed on axillary lymph node tissue. CDR3 nucleotides: TGTGCCAGCAGGACCGGCGGGAGGGCGGATACCGGGGAGCTGTTTTTT. Translating it yields CASRTGGRADTGELFF.